These 20 T cell receptor beta chains originate from one sample sequenced in a study of Ad26.COV2.S vaccination and SARS-CoV-2 variants. Repertoires were generated with immunoSEQ multiplex PCR, while TCRdb's copy carries only in-frame clones and drops some. The sample holds about 350,000 clones, roughly 81% seen once. The treatment is: roughly 20 received Ad26.COV2.S at low or high dose, single or two shots; 5 received placebo; per-sample allocation not given. It was on day 63 after the first vaccine or placebo injection that samples were taken. The source material was peripheral blood, sampled in a trial of Ad26.COV2.S vaccine versus placebo. The source of these receptors is a person between 18 and 65 years old who received the Ad26.COV2.S COVID-19 vaccine or a placebo.

This clone was counted a few times. The rearrangement uses TRBV3-1 (or the pseudogene TRBV3-2) and TRBJ2-3; TRBD2 aligns across 9 bases. J gave up 1 base and V 2 bases, and 4 bases lay outside the gene matches. The CDR3 sequence is 16 residues long. Germline CDR1 and CDR2: LGHDT and YNNKEL (reference sequence). The CDR3 sequence is CASSQRGGAGTDTQYF. The CDR3, as DNA: TGTGCCAGCAGCCAACGCGGGGGGGCCGGCACAGATACGCAGTATTTT.

The gene calls are TRBV6-5 and TRBJ1-6, with D perhaps TRBD1 (5 bases). The CDR3 extends over 16 amino acids. With 4 bases removed from V and 0 bases from J, the gap between germline ends came to 10 bases. Germline V gene sequence: CDR1 MNHEY, CDR2 SVGAGI. The CDR3: CASSFHRSSYNSPLHF. The CDR3 region has the DNA TGTGCCAGCAGTTTTCACAGGAGCTCCTATAATTCACCCCTCCACTTT.

The chain has TRBV7-8 and TRBJ2-3, with 9 bases fitting TRBD2. The CDR3 is 18 residues long. CDR1 and CDR2 (germline): SGHVS, FQNEAQ. Trimming at V came to 5 bases and at J to 0 bases, leaving 12 bases not matched to a gene. CDR3 amino acids: CASSRMRLAVSSTDTQYF. CDR3 nucleotide sequence: TGTGCCAGCAGCCGTATGAGACTAGCGGTCTCTAGCACAGATACGCAGTATTTT. Supplemented by reference TRBV7-8 and TRBJ2-3, the full variable domain reads GAGVSQSPRYKVAKRGQDVALRCDPISGHVSLFWYQQALGQGPEFLTYFQNEAQLDKSGLPSDRFFAERPEGSVSTLKIQRTQQEDSAVYLCASSRMRLAVSSTDTQYFGPGTRLTVL.

The CDR3 sequence is CASTRDRPGAGNTIYF. As DNA, the CDR3 is TGTGCCAGCACCCGAGACCGTCCCGGCGCTGGAAACACCATATATTTT. This rearrangement joins TRBV11-2 to TRBJ1-3; D gene unclear. With 7 bases removed from V and 2 bases from J, the gap between germline ends came to 18 bases. This CDR3 is built from 16 residues. Per germline, CDR1 SGHAT and CDR2 FQNNGV.

The V call is TRBV7-2, the J call TRBJ2-3; no firm D call. Germline CDR1 SGHTA, CDR2 FQGNSA. V lost 7 bases and J lost 0, with 8 bases in between. The CDR3 is made up of 13 amino acids. The CDR3 DNA reads TGTGCCAGCACACCGGACAGCACAGATACGCAGTATTTT. This gives the protein CASTPDSTDTQYF. Together with reference TRBV7-2 and TRBJ2-3, the CDR3 gives the full variable domain: GAGVSQSPSNKVTEKGKDVELRCDPISGHTALYWYRQSLGQGLEFLIYFQGNSAPDKSGLPSDRFSAERTGGSVSTLTIQRTQQEDSAVYLCASTPDSTDTQYFGPGTRLTVL.

This chain uses TRBV5-1 with TRBJ2-7; D is perhaps TRBD2 (7 bases). CDR3 length: 15 residues. Germline lookup yields CDR1 SGHRS and CDR2 YFSETQ. V was trimmed by 1 base and J by 1 base, leaving 12 bases between them. This CDR3 is CASSLRGDTSYEQYF. The CDR3, as DNA: TGCGCCAGCAGCTTGCGGGGGGACACATCCTACGAGCAGTACTTC. Supplemented by reference TRBV5-1 and TRBJ2-7, the full variable domain reads KAGVTQTPRYLIKTRGQQVTLSCSPISGHRSVSWYQQTPGQGLQFLFEYFSETQRNKGNFPGRFSGRQFSNSRSEMNVSTLELGDSALYLCASSLRGDTSYEQYFGPGTRLTVT.

The DNA for the CDR3 is TGCGCCAGCAGCTTGTTACAGGCTAATGAAAAACTGTTTTTT. It encodes CASSLLQANEKLFF. J is TRBJ1-4 and V is TRBV5-1; tentatively, D is TRBD1 (5 bases). Germline V gene sequence: CDR1 SGHRS, CDR2 YFSETQ. The CDR3 runs to 14 residues. V was pared by 1 base and J by 3 bases, with 7 bases between.

A remark on this clone: A much larger clone lies a single base off, so this may be a read error. The chain is built from TRBV7-2 and TRBJ2-5, with D hard to call. CDR3 length equals 11 residues. Germline loops: CDR1 SGHTA, CDR2 FQGNSA. V dropped 5 bases and J dropped 5 bases, with 6 bases sitting between them. CDR3 in amino acids: CASSIRETQYF. CDR3 nucleotides: TGTGCCAGCAGCATCAGGGAGACCCAGTACTTC.

In DNA, the CDR3 is TGTGCCAGCAGTTACTCTCCGGGACAGGGGGGCCCCACAGATACGCAGTATTTT. This codes for CASSYSPGQGGPTDTQYF. This chain links TRBV6-2 or TRBV6-3 with TRBJ2-3, with 11 bases lining up with TRBD1. The length of the CDR3 is 18 residues. The germline CDR1 and CDR2 sequences are MNHEY and SVGEGT. J lost 2 bases, V lost 0 bases, and 7 bases had no gene match.

This clone has only a few counts. The rearrangement links TRBV6-5 to TRBJ2-3; 7 bases match TRBD1. The germline CDR1 and CDR2 sequences are MNHEY and SVGAGI. This CDR3 has 15 amino acids. With 10 bases clipped from V and 2 bases from J, the junction kept 12 bases outside the gene matches. Here the CDR3 reads CATQIGQVLTDTQYF. CDR3 DNA: TGTGCCACCCAAATTGGACAGGTACTCACAGATACGCAGTATTTT.

This clone was seen just once. The V and J genes are TRBV29-1 and TRBJ2-3; D not resolved. The CDR3 has 13 residues. The germline CDR1 and CDR2 sequences are SQVTM and ANQGSEA. The germline V and J ends were trimmed by 6 bases and 4 bases, with 14 bases remaining between them. The CDR3 region is CSVLRSTPDTQYF. The CDR3 region has the DNA TGCAGCGTCCTGAGGTCGACACCAGATACGCAGTATTTT.

This rearrangement joins TRBV2 to TRBJ1-1; D ambiguous. V was cut by 6 bases and J by 3 bases, with 17 bases left in between. Germline loops: CDR1 SNHLY, CDR2 FYNNEI. The CDR3 is made up of 15 amino acids. As DNA, the CDR3 is TGTGCCAGCAGAACCGTCTCCAGGTCGGACACTGAAGCTTTCTTT. Encoded protein: CASRTVSRSDTEAFF.

This clone occurred once. The chain combines TRBV5-4 with TRBJ2-2; a weak D match, TRBD2 (5 bases). The CDR3 has 17 amino acids. Looked up from germline, CDR1 is SGHNT and CDR2 is YYREEE (reference sequence). Trimming removed 5 bases at V and 0 bases at J, with 17 bases between. The CDR3: CASRSEGISANTGELFF. The CDR3 DNA reads TGTGCCAGCAGATCCGAGGGCATCAGCGCGAACACCGGGGAGCTGTTTTTT.

V is TRBV7-9 and J is TRBJ2-3, with 12 nucleotides matching TRBD2. V lost 5 bases and J lost 4; bases outside the gene matches: 4. This CDR3 is built from 15 residues. Germline V gene lookup returns CDR1 SEHNR and CDR2 FQNEAQ (reference sequence). This chain's CDR3 is CASSPGTSGSDTQYF. DNA of the CDR3: TGTGCCAGCAGCCCAGGGACTAGCGGGTCAGATACGCAGTATTTT.

This rearrangement joins TRBV30 to TRBJ1-2, with D perhaps matching TRBD1 (6 bases). The CDR3 runs to 13 residues. The germline V and J ends were trimmed by 5 bases and 4 bases, with 14 bases remaining between them. In germline, CDR1 is GTSNPN, CDR2 SVGIG (reference sequence). Here the CDR3 reads CAWGVGASYGYTF. The CDR3 region has the DNA TGTGCCTGGGGGGTGGGGGCGAGCTATGGCTACACCTTC.

The rearrangement links TRBV18 to TRBJ2-2; D uncertain. The length of the CDR3 is 14 residues. Germline CDR1 KGHSH, CDR2 LQKENI. V was clipped by 6 bases and J by 8 bases, with 16 bases between them. DNA for the CDR3: TGTGCCAGCTCCCACGGGCCCGAGGAAGGGGAGCTGTTTTTT. This sequence encodes CASSHGPEEGELFF.

The chain carries TRBV18 and TRBJ2-7; D gene uncertain. V lost 0 bases, J lost 6 bases, and 9 bases lay in between. The CDR3 contains 13 residues. Germline-derived CDR1 and CDR2 are KGHSH and LQKENI. The CDR3 loop is CASSPPSLSEQYF. CDR3 sequence (DNA): TGTGCCAGCTCACCACCATCGTTATCCGAGCAGTACTTC.

This chain uses TRBV5-1 with TRBJ1-2; no firm D call. This CDR3 contains 14 residues. CDR1 is SGHRS and CDR2 is YFSETQ in the germline V gene. Trimming took off 4 bases at V and 4 bases at J, with 14 bases between the two ends. The CDR3 sequence: CASSPVRQSYGYTF. The CDR3 DNA reads TGCGCCAGCAGCCCAGTGAGGCAAAGCTATGGCTACACCTTC. The variable domain in full, with the rest retrieved from reference TRBV5-1 and TRBJ1-2, is KAGVTQTPRYLIKTRGQQVTLSCSPISGHRSVSWYQQTPGQGLQFLFEYFSETQRNKGNFPGRFSGRQFSNSRSEMNVSTLELGDSALYLCASSPVRQSYGYTFGSGTRLTVV.

V and J are TRBV7-2 and TRBJ1-3; no reliable D call. Germline CDR1 is SGHTA and CDR2 is FQGNSA. Trimming took 3 bases from V and 3 from J, leaving 18 bases between them. The CDR3 has 17 residues. In DNA, the CDR3 is TGTGCCAGCAGCTTGAACCCGATAGGGCTAGGTGGAAACACCATATATTTT. Translated: CASSLNPIGLGGNTIYF.

V usage is TRBV18 and J usage is TRBJ2-1, with a possible D match to TRBD1 (6 bases). Trimming took off 3 bases at V and 4 bases at J, with 13 bases between the two ends. Germline values: CDR1 KGHSH, CDR2 LQKENI. There are 15 residues in the CDR3. The CDR3 DNA is TGTGCCAGCTCACCGCAGGGGCAAGGGTACAATGAGCAGTTCTTC. The encoded protein is CASSPQGQGYNEQFF.